These 18 T cell receptor beta chains originate from one sample sequenced in a study of T cell responses to AZD1222 COVID-19 vaccine. Only in-frame clones appear in the TCRdb table, and some are missing; sequencing was by immunoSEQ multiplex PCR. This table has approximately 180,000 clones, roughly 92% appearing once. Sequences were derived from peripheral blood, sampled on day 0 of AZD1222 vaccination. The source is an adult in good health.

The chain combines TRBV6-5 with TRBJ1-4, with 7 bases identical to TRBD1. Germline V gene sequence: CDR1 MNHEY, CDR2 SVGAGI. The length of the CDR3 is 15 residues. V lost 7 bases, J lost 7 bases, and 12 bases stayed unmatched. Written as DNA, the CDR3 is TGTGCCAGCAAACTAAACAGGGGCTTCGGTGAAAAACTGTTTTTT. The encoded protein is CASKLNRGFGEKLFF.

The V and J genes are TRBV4-1 and TRBJ1-1; D gene uncertain. The V end was cut by 3 bases, the J end by 3 bases, with 5 bases between. Germline V CDR1 and CDR2: MGHRA, YSYEKL. The CDR3 runs 12 residues. The CDR3 DNA reads TGCGCCAGCAGCCAGCCCTACACTGAAGCTTTCTTT. Protein: CASSQPYTEAFF.

DNA of the CDR3: TGTGCCAGCAGCTTTGGGACAGGGATCTACGAGCAGTACTTC. Encoded protein: CASSFGTGIYEQYF. V usage is TRBV7-2 and J usage is TRBJ2-7; 9 bases fit TRBD1. V was pared by 3 bases and J by 3 bases, with 3 bases of the junction left unmatched. The germline V gene has CDR1 SGHTA and CDR2 FQGNSA. This CDR3 region has 14 residues.

V is TRBV27 and J is TRBJ2-7; the D gene is possibly TRBD2 (5 bases). The CDR3 spans 15 residues. Trimming left V 0 bases short and J 2 bases short, with 11 bases between. Germline lookup yields CDR1 MNHEY and CDR2 SMNVEV (reference sequence). The chain's CDR3 is CASSLSGRGTYEQYF. CDR3 DNA sequence: TGTGCCAGCAGTTTATCTGGTCGGGGTACCTACGAGCAGTACTTC.

This CDR3 reads CSVEFGVRGYGYTF. In nucleotides, the CDR3 is TGCAGCGTTGAATTTGGGGTTCGGGGCTATGGCTACACCTTC. The chain recombines TRBV29-1 with TRBJ1-2; the D is unclear. The length of the CDR3 is 14 residues. Trimming pared 2 bases from V and 4 bases from J, leaving 14 bases between. Germline CDR1 SQVTM, CDR2 ANQGSEA. Complete variable domain (other parts from reference TRBV29-1 and TRBJ1-2): SAVISQKPSRDICQRGTSLTIQCQVDSQVTMMFWYRQQPGQSLTLIATANQGSEATYESGFVIDKFPISRPNLTFSTLTVSNMSPEDSSIYLCSVEFGVRGYGYTFGSGTRLTVV.

This clone came up once. This chain connects TRBV28 to TRBJ2-2; D call uncertain. This CDR3 region has 16 residues. The V end was cut by 5 bases, the J end by 5 bases, with 18 bases between. Germline values: CDR1 MDHEN, CDR2 SYDVKM. The CDR3 DNA reads TGTGCCAGCAGTCCCCCCCGGAGCTTTGGGACCGGGGAGCTGTTTTTT. Translated: CASSPPRSFGTGELFF. Variable domain in full (rest from reference TRBV28 and TRBJ2-2): DVKVTQSSRYLVKRTGEKVFLECVQDMDHENMFWYRQDPGLGLRLIYFSYDVKMKEKGDIPEGYSVSREKKERFSLILESASTNQTSMYLCASSPPRSFGTGELFFGEGSRLTVL.

This clone was observed a single time. The rearrangement uses TRBV6-6 and TRBJ1-1; TRBD1 agrees at 7 bases. CDR1 and CDR2 from the germline V gene are MNHNY and SVGAGI (reference sequence). This CDR3 is built from 13 residues. J lost 1 base, V lost 7 bases, and 3 bases had no gene match. The CDR3 region has the DNA TGTGCCAGCACCGGGACAGAGAACACTGAAGCTTTCTTT. As protein: CASTGTENTEAFF.

The V gene is TRBV25-1, the J gene TRBJ1-1; possibly TRBD1 for D (5 bases). The CDR3 is made up of 14 amino acids. Trimming left V 3 bases short and J 0 bases short, with 8 bases between. Germline V gene data show CDR1 as MGHDK and CDR2 as SYGVNS. The CDR3 DNA reads as TGTGCCAGCAGTGATTTGGGGCTGAACACTGAAGCTTTCTTT. This codes for CASSDLGLNTEAFF.

The chain links TRBV18 to TRBJ2-7; D could derive from TRBD1 or TRBD2 (5 bases each). The CDR3 has 14 amino acids. Germline V CDR1 and CDR2: KGHSH, LQKENI. V lost 10 bases to trimming and J lost 1 base, with 17 bases between them. The CDR3 spells CATRPGTDSYEQYF. The CDR3 region has the DNA TGTGCCACCCGACCGGGGACCGATTCCTACGAGCAGTACTTC.

V usage is TRBV11-2 and J usage is TRBJ2-1; 7 bases fit TRBD2. This CDR3 spans 16 amino acids. Germline V gene data show CDR1 as SGHAT and CDR2 as FQNNGV. The trim removed 5 bases at V and 6 bases at J, leaving 13 bases unmatched. CDR3 region: CASSARGRETTNEQFF. The DNA of the CDR3 is TGTGCCAGCAGCGCTCGAGGGCGGGAGACCACCAATGAGCAGTTCTTC.

The chain joins TRBV19 to TRBJ1-1, with TRBD1 as a possible D gene (6 bases). CDR1 LNHDA and CDR2 SQIVND come from the germline V gene (reference sequence). Deletions cut 5 bases from V and 7 bases from J, with 14 bases between. The CDR3 runs 13 residues. The CDR3 bases are TGTGCCAGTAGTCCAGGAGCGGACAGTGAAGCTTTCTTT. Its protein is CASSPGADSEAFF. The full variable domain, completed using reference TRBV19 and TRBJ1-1, is DGGITQSPKYLFRKEGQNVTLSCEQNLNHDAMYWYRQDPGQGLRLIYYSQIVNDFQKGDIAEGYSVSREKKESFPLTVTSAQKNPTAFYLCASSPGADSEAFFGQGTRLTVV.

The gene calls are TRBV18 and TRBJ2-2, with 13 bases fitting TRBD2. V gave up 2 bases and J gave up 6 bases; unmatched junction bases: 0. The CDR3 contains 15 residues. Germline V gene lookup returns CDR1 KGHSH and CDR2 LQKENI. This CDR3 reads CASSPGLAGAGELFF. CDR3 sequence (DNA): TGTGCCAGCTCACCAGGACTAGCGGGGGCCGGGGAGCTGTTTTTT.

The CDR3 DNA reads as TGCGCCAGCAGCCTAGCGGACTCCTACAATGAGCAGTTCTTC. It encodes CASSLADSYNEQFF. This rearrangement joins TRBV5-1 to TRBJ2-1, with 7 bases matching TRBD2. Trimming at V came to 4 bases and at J to 0 bases, leaving 1 base not matched to a gene. This CDR3 region has 14 residues. The germline CDR1 and CDR2 sequences are SGHRS and YFSETQ. Full variable domain (remainder filled in from reference TRBV5-1 and TRBJ2-1): KAGVTQTPRYLIKTRGQQVTLSCSPISGHRSVSWYQQTPGQGLQFLFEYFSETQRNKGNFPGRFSGRQFSNSRSEMNVSTLELGDSALYLCASSLADSYNEQFFGPGTRLTVL.

This rearrangement joins TRBV2 to TRBJ2-3; 9 bases fit TRBD2. Germline CDR1 is SNHLY and CDR2 is FYNNEI. V was pared by 5 bases and J by 6 bases, with 9 bases of the junction left unmatched. This CDR3 has 15 amino acids. The DNA of the CDR3 is TGTGCCAGCAGTTCCTCTAGCGGGACGCTCGATACGCAGTATTTT. Translating gives CASSSSSGTLDTQYF.

The CDR3 DNA reads TGCGCCAGCAGCCAAGAGAGGGCTGGCTACACCTTC. Encoded protein: CASSQERAGYTF. V gene TRBV4-1 combines with J gene TRBJ1-2; D gene ambiguous. The germline V and J ends were trimmed by 0 bases and 7 bases, with 6 bases remaining between them. The CDR3 has 12 residues. CDR1 is MGHRA and CDR2 is YSYEKL in the germline V gene.

The rearrangement joins TRBV3-1 (or the pseudogene TRBV3-2) to TRBJ1-2, with D tentatively TRBD1 (6 bases). The V end lost 5 bases, the J end lost 5 bases, and 15 bases lay between the germline ends. Looked up from germline, CDR1 is LGHDT and CDR2 is YNNKEL (reference sequence). The CDR3 length is 14 residues. The CDR3 loop reads CASSSPGHAYGYTF. Written as DNA, the CDR3 is TGTGCCAGCAGCTCACCGGGACACGCTTATGGCTACACCTTC.

This rearrangement joins TRBV19 to TRBJ1-4; weak D call: TRBD1 (6 bases). Germline CDR1 LNHDA, CDR2 SQIVND (reference sequence). V lost 9 bases and J lost 4, with 12 bases in between. The CDR3 spans 13 residues. Here the CDR3 DNA reads TGTGCCAGCCACAGGGAGAATAATGAAAAACTGTTTTTT. It specifies CASHRENNEKLFF. The complete variable domain, with remaining parts taken from reference TRBV19 and TRBJ1-4, reads DGGITQSPKYLFRKEGQNVTLSCEQNLNHDAMYWYRQDPGQGLRLIYYSQIVNDFQKGDIAEGYSVSREKKESFPLTVTSAQKNPTAFYLCASHRENNEKLFFGSGTQLSVL.

DNA of the CDR3: TGTGCCAGCAGTCCAAACAGGGGGCTTGGCTACACCTTC. Protein sequence: CASSPNRGLGYTF. The chain joins TRBV28 to TRBJ1-2; 9 nucleotides align to TRBD1. With 5 bases clipped from V and 7 bases from J, the junction kept 5 bases outside the gene matches. CDR1 MDHEN and CDR2 SYDVKM come from the germline V gene. The CDR3 covers 13 residues.